This T cell receptor beta chain stems from a study of regulatory T cells in long-lasting Graves disease. Overall study context: Newly diagnosed Graves' patients took antithyroid drugs under 3 months.

Per the germline V gene, CDR1 is SNHLY and CDR2 is FYNNEI. CDR3 length: 15 amino acids. This clonotype was counted ten times or more. Its antigen remains unknown. Mismatch with germline at one junction end may stem from a read error. Investigators prepared the TCR beta libraries by applying iRepertoire HTBI primers and Arm-PCR of CDR3 regions. TCRdb used MiXCR to reprocess the multiplex PCR reads, holding one entry per CDR3 protein. The sample yields roughly 400,000 distinct CDR3 sequences, 15% seen once. Stated time point: newly diagnosed GD, antithyroid drugs for less than 3 months. Extracted PBMC RNA gave rise to the TCR library. Patients came from an endocrinology department in Xi'an, China. Findings of the study overall: TRBV28 was favored in persistent disease, as were TRBJ1-2 and TRBJ2-5.

The data were also submitted as part of a second study, on T cells in Graves' hyperthyroidism and ophthalmopathy. As that study records: Diagnostic assessment was based on clinical symptoms, serum thyroxine and TRAb, thyroid ultrasound and orbital computed tomography.

The chain recombines TRBV2 with TRBJ1-1; D gene uncertain. The sequenced sample was peripheral blood mononuclear cells (PBMCs), obtained at new diagnosis, from a patient treated with antithyroid drugs. The receptor's source is a woman aged 40 to 50 with Graves disease. DNA of the CDR3: TGTGCCAGCAGCGAAGTAGGGAGGAAGAACACTGAAGCTTTCTTT. It encodes CASSEVGRKNTEAFF.